One and the same sample provided the 24 T cell receptor beta chains below, sequenced in a study of long-term antiretroviral therapy in people with HIV. The run of the v3.0 immunoSEQ assay was at survey level. The table came from immunoSEQ multiplex PCR; TCRdb's copy has only in-frame clones and leaves some out. The sample lists 15,000 to 20,000 clones, 77% occurring once. This specimen consisted of unsorted PBMCs, obtained roughly 2.2 years before starting antiretroviral therapy. The receptors originated from a man aged 25-45 years with HIV.

This chain uses TRBV9 with TRBJ1-2; D ambiguous. CDR3 length: 14 residues. The germline CDR1 and CDR2 sequences are SGDLS and YYNGEE. V was clipped by 0 bases and J by 8 bases, with 14 bases between them. The CDR3 spells CASSVALRDGGYTF. CDR3 nucleotide sequence: TGTGCCAGCAGCGTAGCTTTAAGGGATGGAGGCTACACCTTC.

V usage is TRBV7-8 and J usage is TRBJ2-7; TRBD2 matches at 7 bases. CDR1 is SGHVS and CDR2 is FQNEAQ in the germline V gene. After removal of 3 bases from V and 6 bases from J, the junction contained 11 bases not matched to a gene. The CDR3 contains 15 residues. The CDR3: CASSFTLGGSGEQYF. The CDR3 DNA reads as TGTGCCAGCAGCTTTACCCTGGGAGGGTCGGGCGAGCAGTACTTC.

The chain has TRBV7-2 and TRBJ2-7, with unresolved D. V was clipped by 0 bases and J by 4 bases, with 4 bases between them. CDR3 length: 12 amino acids. Germline CDR1 and CDR2: SGHTA and FQGNSA. CDR3 sequence: CASSLAPYEQYF. CDR3 DNA sequence: TGTGCCAGCAGCTTAGCCCCGTACGAGCAGTACTTC.

The gene calls are TRBV30 and TRBJ1-1; D not resolved. This CDR3 is 15 amino acids long. With 0 bases removed from V and 1 base from J, the gap between germline ends came to 12 bases. Germline lookup yields CDR1 GTSNPN and CDR2 SVGIG (reference sequence). The DNA of the CDR3 is TGTGCCTGGAGTGTACAGACGCTCGGGAACACTGAAGCTTTCTTT. Protein product: CAWSVQTLGNTEAFF.

This chain connects TRBV5-1 to TRBJ2-3; a possible D gene is TRBD2 (6 bases). CDR3 length equals 13 residues. V lost 5 bases, J lost 3 bases, and 10 bases lay in between. Germline V gene sequence: CDR1 SGHRS, CDR2 YFSETQ. The DNA for the CDR3 is TGCGCCAGCAGTCGCGGGGATACAGATACGCAGTATTTT. Translated: CASSRGDTDTQYF. Combining the CDR3 with reference TRBV5-1 and TRBJ2-3 gives the whole variable domain KAGVTQTPRYLIKTRGQQVTLSCSPISGHRSVSWYQQTPGQGLQFLFEYFSETQRNKGNFPGRFSGRQFSNSRSEMNVSTLELGDSALYLCASSRGDTDTQYFGPGTRLTVL.

The chain links TRBV2 to TRBJ1-2; TRBD1 matches at 7 bases. J was trimmed by 5 bases and V by 6 bases; bases with no gene match: 9. The CDR3 has 14 amino acids. The germline V gene has CDR1 SNHLY and CDR2 FYNNEI. The CDR3 loop reads CASSEPGQPYGYTF. For the CDR3, the DNA is TGTGCCAGCAGCGAACCGGGACAGCCGTATGGCTACACCTTC.

The chain couples TRBV12-5 to TRBJ1-1, with 10 nucleotides matching TRBD1. Germline-derived CDR1 and CDR2 are LGHNT and FRNRAP. The CDR3 covers 16 residues. The trim removed 4 bases at V and 1 base at J, leaving 6 bases unmatched. CDR3 sequence: CASGWDRGWGNTEAFF. DNA for the CDR3: TGTGCTAGTGGTTGGGACAGGGGCTGGGGGAACACTGAAGCTTTCTTT.

The chain recombines TRBV18 with TRBJ2-5; D gene unclear. The CDR3 is 12 residues long. Germline CDR1 is KGHSH and CDR2 is LQKENI. Trimming took off 2 bases at V and 5 bases at J, with 6 bases between the two ends. The CDR3 sequence is CASSPKRETQYF. CDR3 DNA: TGTGCCAGCTCACCAAAAAGGGAGACCCAGTACTTC.

This clone was counted a few times. The chain uses TRBV6-6 and TRBJ2-5, with 12 bases aligning to TRBD2. Germline CDR1 and CDR2: MNHNY and SVGAGI (reference sequence). The CDR3 runs 16 residues. After removal of 4 bases from V and 5 bases from J, the junction contained 8 bases not matched to a gene. The CDR3: CASSSFLAGGTETQYF. CDR3 coding DNA: TGTGCCAGCAGTTCTTTTCTAGCGGGGGGGACGGAGACCCAGTACTTC.

This chain connects TRBV4-1 to TRBJ2-7, with 13 bases aligning to TRBD2. This CDR3 is built from 14 residues. Germline CDR1 reads MGHRA; CDR2 reads YSYEKL. V lost 0 bases to trimming and J lost 9 bases; unmatched junction nucleotides: 2. This CDR3 reads CASSQDRTSGRQYF. In DNA form, the CDR3 reads TGCGCCAGCAGCCAAGACCGGACTAGCGGGAGGCAGTACTTC.

The rearrangement joins TRBV6-1 to TRBJ2-7; the match to TRBD1 covers 7 bases. The germline V gene has CDR1 MNHNS and CDR2 SASEGT. This CDR3 has 15 residues. J was trimmed by 0 bases and V by 4 bases; bases with no gene match: 6. This CDR3 is CASSVAEGASYEQYF. CDR3 nucleotide sequence: TGTGCCAGCAGTGTAGCTGAGGGGGCCTCCTACGAGCAGTACTTC.

The chain links TRBV19 to TRBJ2-3; no definite D call. V was shortened by 6 bases and J by 1 base, with 8 bases between the two germline ends. This CDR3 is 13 amino acids long. The germline CDR1 and CDR2 sequences are LNHDA and SQIVND (reference sequence). The CDR3 DNA follows: TGTGCCAGTAGAAACCAAGGCACAGATACGCAGTATTTT. It codes for CASRNQGTDTQYF. The variable domain in full, completed from reference TRBV19 and TRBJ2-3, reads DGGITQSPKYLFRKEGQNVTLSCEQNLNHDAMYWYRQDPGQGLRLIYYSQIVNDFQKGDIAEGYSVSREKKESFPLTVTSAQKNPTAFYLCASRNQGTDTQYFGPGTRLTVL.

The chain uses TRBV7-9 and TRBJ2-6, with unresolved D. Trimming left V 1 base short and J 3 bases short, with 13 bases between. CDR1 SEHNR and CDR2 FQNEAQ come from the germline V gene (reference sequence). The CDR3 loop spans 17 amino acids. The CDR3 region is CASSLDGSPYGANVLTF. The CDR3 DNA sequence: TGTGCCAGCAGCTTAGATGGTAGCCCTTATGGGGCCAACGTCCTGACTTTC.

The V and J genes are TRBV6-1 and TRBJ2-3, with D possibly matching TRBD1 (6 bases). The CDR3 is made up of 14 amino acids. Germline V gene sequence: CDR1 MNHNS, CDR2 SASEGT. V was trimmed by 6 bases and J by 6 bases, leaving 16 bases between them. The CDR3 loop is CASSERGRGDTQYF. CDR3 coding DNA: TGTGCCAGCAGCGAACGGGGCAGGGGTGATACGCAGTATTTT.

This rearrangement joins TRBV7-9 to TRBJ1-5; no definite D call. This CDR3 comprises 15 residues. Germline assignment: CDR1 SEHNR and CDR2 FQNEAQ (reference sequence). Trimming took off 5 bases at V and 1 base at J, with 12 bases between the two ends. The CDR3 DNA is TGTGCCAGCAGCCCCGCATGGAGCAGCAATCAGCCCCAGCATTTT. Protein: CASSPAWSSNQPQHF.

The chain joins TRBV6-5 to TRBJ2-5; 7 bases are a match to TRBD2. V gave up 4 bases and J gave up 4 bases; unmatched junction bases: 12. Germline values: CDR1 MNHEY, CDR2 SVGAGI. The CDR3 has 16 residues. The DNA for the CDR3 is TGTGCCAGCAGTTTTATCGTCGGTGGCGGGAGAGAGACCCAGTACTTC. Its translation is CASSFIVGGGRETQYF.

V usage is TRBV27 and J usage is TRBJ2-7, with 8 bases that match TRBD1. This CDR3 is 14 amino acids long. V shed 7 bases and J 3 bases; nucleotides not matched to a gene: 8. Germline CDR1 and CDR2: MNHEY and SMNVEV (reference sequence). CDR3 nucleotides: TGTGCCAGCACCATGGGGGACAGGCTCTACGAGCAGTACTTC. Translated, it gives CASTMGDRLYEQYF.

This chain connects TRBV7-2 to TRBJ1-2, with D perhaps TRBD1 (5 bases). The CDR3 contains 13 residues. V was cut by 1 base and J by 8 bases, with 11 bases left in between. The germline V gene has CDR1 SGHTA and CDR2 FQGNSA. The DNA for the CDR3 is TGTGCCAGCAGCTTAGGCCTTGGGGCGGGCTACACCTTC. Translating gives CASSLGLGAGYTF.

Concerning this clone: The CDR3 does not close with the conserved phenylalanine or tryptophan, likely indicating a read error. The DNA is omitted, as the CDR3 cannot be located on it reliably, and the CDR3 follows TCRdb's listing. The rearrangement uses TRBV6-1 and TRBJ2-3; the tabulated D call, TRBD2, remains unverified against the DNA. In germline, CDR1 is MNHNS, CDR2 SASEGT. 12 amino acids form the CDR3, both terminal residues included. The CDR3: CASRMGSGGATV.

This chain links TRBV4-3 with TRBJ2-6, with D possibly matching TRBD1 (5 bases). Trimming removed 0 bases at V and 4 bases at J, with 10 bases between. This CDR3 has 16 amino acids. Germline V lookup: CDR1 LGHNA, CDR2 YSLEER. The DNA for the CDR3 is TGCGCCAGCAGCCAAGACCTAGGGGCAGGGGCCAACGTCCTGACTTTC. The encoded protein is CASSQDLGAGANVLTF.

This clone was recorded only once. V usage is TRBV6-1 and J usage is TRBJ2-7; 11 bases are a match to TRBD1. This CDR3 is 15 amino acids long. The junction had 7 bases not matched to a gene; V was cut back by 4 bases and J by 5 bases. Germline V gene lookup returns CDR1 MNHNS and CDR2 SASEGT. The CDR3 loop reads CASSGGGQGADEQYF. The CDR3 DNA reads TGTGCCAGCAGTGGGGGAGGACAGGGGGCTGACGAGCAGTACTTC.

The sample holds one count of this clone. V is TRBV18 and J is TRBJ1-5, with D unclear. Germline V gene lookup returns CDR1 KGHSH and CDR2 LQKENI. Trimming shortened V by 1 base and J by 0 bases, and 10 bases separated the two germline ends. The CDR3 spans 16 residues. CDR3 loop: CASSPLRGSSNQPQHF. The DNA of the CDR3 is TGTGCCAGCTCACCACTTCGAGGCTCTAGCAATCAGCCCCAGCATTTT.

The V and J genes are TRBV29-1 and TRBJ1-1; D may be TRBD1 (5 bases). Germline V gene data show CDR1 as SQVTM and CDR2 as ANQGSEA. The CDR3 runs to 11 residues. The ends were cut back, 7 bases at V and 2 bases at J, with 8 bases in the middle. The chain's CDR3 is CSAGHNTEAFF. CDR3 sequence (DNA): TGCAGCGCGGGGCATAACACTGAAGCTTTCTTT. Together with reference TRBV29-1 and TRBJ1-1, the CDR3 gives the full variable domain: SAVISQKPSRDICQRGTSLTIQCQVDSQVTMMFWYRQQPGQSLTLIATANQGSEATYESGFVIDKFPISRPNLTFSTLTVSNMSPEDSSIYLCSAGHNTEAFFGQGTRLTVV.

The rearrangement uses TRBV28 and TRBJ1-2, with D unresolved. Trimming stripped 7 bases from V and 5 bases from J, with 11 bases between. The germline gives CDR1 MDHEN, CDR2 SYDVKM. This CDR3 region has 12 residues. The CDR3 here is CASTSGGYGYTF. As DNA, the CDR3 is TGTGCCAGCACCTCCGGAGGTTATGGCTACACCTTC.